The 25 T cell receptor beta chains given below trace back to one sample, sequenced in a study of T cell repertoires in cytomegalovirus infection. TCRdb re-called the reads through MiXCR, storing one row per CDR3 protein. The sample records 830,000 or so distinct CDR3 sequences, 30% to 35% being singletons. The antigens for these receptors are not known. Sample: cultured CD8+ T cells from PBMCs, taken from culture after CMV antigen stimulation. The receptors come from a human donor in good health (CMV status not recorded). Some clones in this sample may be carry-over from other donors' samples.

This clonotype showed up just a few times. V and J are TRBV12-3 or TRBV12-4 and TRBJ2-1; D unclear. The CDR3 sequence is 13 residues long. The V and J ends lost 5 bases and 7 bases respectively, with 12 bases between them. CDR3 amino acids: CASSPGKYNEQFF. In nucleotides, the CDR3 is TGTGCCAGCAGTCCCGGAAAGTATAATGAGCAGTTCTTC.

The J gene is TRBJ1-2, the V gene TRBV2; tentative D call: TRBD1 (6 bases). This CDR3 has 15 residues. Germline V gene sequence: CDR1 SNHLY, CDR2 FYNNEI. Trimming cost V 7 bases and J 8 bases, with 23 bases left between them. The DNA for the CDR3 is TGTGCCAGCACGGGACAAACGTATTATTCCGGGGGCTACACCTTC. Residues: CASTGQTYYSGGYTF.

This clonotype was counted ten times or more. The chain recombines TRBV7-2 with TRBJ1-3; maybe TRBD1 (6 bases). The V end was cut by 7 bases, the J end by 4 bases, with 17 bases between. The CDR3 contains 15 residues. The germline gives CDR1 SGHTA, CDR2 FQGNSA. CDR3 in amino acids: CASTQWGLGGNTIYF. DNA of the CDR3: TGTGCCAGCACCCAGTGGGGGCTAGGAGGAAACACCATATATTTT.

This clonotype has only a few counts. The chain employs TRBV24-1 and TRBJ2-5; no firm D call. V lost 0 bases and J lost 4, with 20 bases in between. The CDR3 is 18 amino acids. CDR1 and CDR2 (germline): KGHDR, SFDVKD. CDR3 coding DNA: TGTGCCACCAGTGATTTGCTCCCGGGTGCGTTAAGGTCAGAGACCCAGTACTTC. Translating it yields CATSDLLPGALRSETQYF.

This clonotype was observed a few times. J is TRBJ2-5 and V is TRBV6-5; D not certain. The CDR3 has 14 amino acids. V lost 4 bases to trimming and J lost 5 bases, with 14 bases between them. Germline V gene sequence: CDR1 MNHEY, CDR2 SVGAGI. CDR3 amino acids: CASSSLRSRETQYF. In DNA, the CDR3 is TGTGCCAGCAGTTCCCTACGTTCGAGGGAGACCCAGTACTTC.

Notes on this clonotype: This could be a read error, since a much larger clone is one nucleotide away. The chain combines TRBV7-2 with TRBJ2-1; D gene uncertain. Germline CDR1 reads SGHTA; CDR2 reads FQGNSA. The CDR3 consists of 15 residues. CDR3 nucleotide sequence: TGTGCCAACAGCCTTTATCCGGGCCCTACCGATGAGCAGTTCTTC. Its translation: CANSLYPGPTDEQFF.

The rearrangement joins TRBV4-3 to TRBJ1-1; D might be TRBD1 (6 bases). Trimming left V 0 bases short and J 9 bases short, with 11 bases between. The CDR3 runs to 13 residues. The germline CDR1 and CDR2 sequences are LGHNA and YSLEER. The CDR3 nucleotides read TGCGCCAGCAGCCAAGATTGGGGGCAGAAAGCTTTCTTT. Residues: CASSQDWGQKAFF.

This rearrangement joins TRBV7-9 to TRBJ1-5; D gene unclear. Germline lookup yields CDR1 SEHNR and CDR2 FQNEAQ (reference sequence). V lost 4 bases and J lost 1, with 14 bases in between. CDR3 size: 16 residues. The CDR3 DNA reads TGTGCCAGCAGCTCAAGGAGGGCGGGAAGCAATCAGCCCCAGCATTTT. Translated: CASSSRRAGSNQPQHF.

The chain has TRBV7-9 and TRBJ1-1; D gene uncertain. Germline CDR1 is SEHNR and CDR2 is FQNEAQ (reference sequence). The CDR3 consists of 18 residues. Trimming cost V 2 bases and J 0 bases, with 19 bases left between them. The CDR3 coding sequence is TGTGCCAGCAGCTTAAAGTGGGGAGTAGACACCATGAACACTGAAGCTTTCTTT. This sequence encodes CASSLKWGVDTMNTEAFF.

This chain connects TRBV6-2 or TRBV6-3 to TRBJ2-2; D not resolved. The CDR3 spans 15 residues. CDR1 and CDR2 from the germline V gene are MNHEY and SVGEGT. With 2 bases removed from V and 0 bases from J, the gap between germline ends came to 7 bases. The CDR3 here is CASSYGRANTGELFF. In nucleotides, the CDR3 is TGTGCCAGCAGTTACGGACGCGCGAACACCGGGGAGCTGTTTTTT.

The chain employs TRBV6-1 and TRBJ2-7, with D possibly matching TRBD1 (5 bases). Germline loops: CDR1 MNHNS, CDR2 SASEGT. Trimming removed 2 bases at V and 2 bases at J, with 19 bases between. The CDR3 runs 17 residues. CDR3 loop: CASSESRWSQGAYEQYV. CDR3 nucleotides: TGTGCCAGCAGTGAATCCAGGTGGTCCCAGGGCGCCTACGAGCAGTACGTC.

The chain links TRBV10-1 to TRBJ2-4, with 8 bases matching TRBD1. The CDR3 extends over 16 amino acids. V shed 3 bases and J 5 bases; nucleotides not matched to a gene: 9. Germline V CDR1 and CDR2: WNHNN, SYGVQD (reference sequence). CDR3 sequence reads: CASSEFAGGRQNIQYF. The CDR3 DNA is TGCGCCAGCAGTGAATTTGCAGGGGGCCGCCAAAACATTCAGTACTTC.

The chain combines TRBV6-6 with TRBJ2-3; 15 bases align to TRBD2. Unmatched junction bases numbered 3, after V lost 2 bases and J lost 6 bases. CDR1 and CDR2 from the germline V gene are MNHNY and SVGAGI (reference sequence). The CDR3 runs 16 residues. CDR3 residues: CASSYRTSGGEDTQYF. The CDR3 nucleotides are TGTGCCAGCAGTTACCGGACTAGCGGGGGGGAGGATACGCAGTATTTT.

V is TRBV19 and J is TRBJ2-1, with D perhaps TRBD1 or TRBD2 (5 bases each). The V gene's germline CDR1 is LNHDA and CDR2 SQIVND (reference sequence). CDR3 length: 14 residues. V lost 5 bases, J lost 4 bases, and 12 bases lay in between. The CDR3 region is CASSSRGLYNEQFF. Here the CDR3 DNA reads TGTGCCAGTAGTTCCCGGGGCCTTTACAATGAGCAGTTCTTC.

CDR3 coding DNA: TGTGCCAGCAGCTCCCGGACTAGCGGGGGGGGATTGAGCACAGATACGCAGTATTTT. Amino acids: CASSSRTSGGGLSTDTQYF. This sequence joins TRBV7-3 and TRBJ2-3; TRBD2 agrees at 15 bases. Germline trimming cut 4 bases from V and 0 bases from J; bases unmatched to any gene: 8. The CDR3 length is 19 residues. Germline lookup yields CDR1 SGHTA and CDR2 FQGTGA.

This clonotype showed up just a few times. The V and J genes are TRBV4-3 and TRBJ2-1, with 9 positions matching TRBD1. Germline CDR1 is LGHNA and CDR2 is YSLEER. V gave up 3 bases and J gave up 0 bases; unmatched junction bases: 15. The length of the CDR3 is 20 residues. In DNA form, the CDR3 reads TGCGCCAGCAGCCATGATATTTTTTCCGGGACAGGGACCTCCTACAATGAGCAGTTCTTC. It codes for CASSHDIFSGTGTSYNEQFF.

The chain has TRBV15 and TRBJ1-4, with D perhaps TRBD1 (6 bases). V was pared by 5 bases and J by 8 bases, with 18 bases between. This CDR3 has 15 amino acids. Germline CDR1 and CDR2: LNHNV and YYDKDF (reference sequence). The DNA for the CDR3 is TGTGCCACCAGCGGGGACAACCCTCGAGGAGAAAAACTGTTTTTT. The encoded protein is CATSGDNPRGEKLFF.

This clonotype was seen repeatedly, ten times or more. This chain connects TRBV12-3 or TRBV12-4 to TRBJ2-7; D is ambiguous. The CDR3 contains 12 residues. V lost 6 bases and J 4 bases, leaving 10 bases between the germline ends. Here the CDR3 reads CASSLPGYEQYF. CDR3 in DNA: TGTGCCAGCAGCTTGCCTGGGTACGAGCAGTACTTC.

CDR3: CASSLVSGGPTDTQYF. The CDR3 DNA reads TGTGCCAGCAGCTTGGTCAGCGGGGGCCCCACAGATACGCAGTATTTT. The rearrangement joins TRBV5-4 to TRBJ2-3; 8 positions agree with TRBD2. Trimming took 0 bases from V and 2 from J; bases not matched to a gene: 5. The CDR3 has 16 residues. Germline assignment: CDR1 SGHNT and CDR2 YYREEE (reference sequence).

This clonotype was seen a handful of times. This chain uses TRBV7-9 with TRBJ2-5, with D tentatively TRBD2 (5 bases). Trimming took off 5 bases at V and 2 bases at J, with 21 bases between the two ends. The CDR3 length is 17 residues. Germline lookup yields CDR1 SEHNR and CDR2 FQNEAQ (reference sequence). CDR3 DNA: TGTGCCAGCAGCCCCCGGGAATTCGAGACGGTGCAAGAGACCCAGTACTTC. It specifies CASSPREFETVQETQYF. Supplemented by reference TRBV7-9 and TRBJ2-5, the full variable domain reads DTGVSQNPRHKITKRGQNVTFRCDPISEHNRLYWYRQTLGQGPEFLTYFQNEAQLEKSRLLSDRFSAERPKGSFSTLEIQRTEQGDSAMYLCASSPREFETVQETQYFGPGTRLLVL.

This clonotype was picked up a small number of times. The chain joins TRBV6-6 to TRBJ2-7; D not certain. The CDR3 has 13 amino acids. Germline V gene lookup returns CDR1 MNHNY and CDR2 SVGAGI (reference sequence). The CDR3 here is CASSYSKSTTLKV. The CDR3 DNA reads as TGTGCCAGCAGTTACTCGAAGTCCACCACCTTAAAAGTC.

This clonotype has more than one count but fewer than ten. The chain has TRBV6-5 and TRBJ1-1, with D tentatively TRBD1 (5 bases). V lost 5 bases and J 10 bases, leaving 26 bases between the germline ends. This CDR3 has 16 amino acids. Germline values: CDR1 MNHEY, CDR2 SVGAGI. The chain's CDR3 is CASSNGAAFRTRGAFF. In DNA, the CDR3 is TGTGCCAGCAGTAACGGGGCCGCATTTCGAACACGGGGAGCTTTCTTT.

This clonotype has a count of ten or more. This sequence joins TRBV7-2 and TRBJ2-5; 8 nucleotides align to TRBD1. The germline gives CDR1 SGHTA, CDR2 FQGNSA. The CDR3 is 14 residues long. The ends lost 5 bases at V and 5 bases at J; junction bases unmatched: 7. CDR3 region: CASSVNRGRETQYF. The DNA of the CDR3 is TGTGCCAGCAGCGTCAACAGGGGGAGGGAGACCCAGTACTTC.

The chain combines TRBV6-5 with TRBJ2-2; a possible D gene is TRBD1 (6 bases). V lost 7 bases and J 2 bases, leaving 14 bases between the germline ends. The CDR3 is made up of 15 amino acids. Germline V gives CDR1 MNHEY, CDR2 SVGAGI. CDR3 nucleotides: TGTGCCAGCACTTATGGGACAACTAACACCGGGGAGCTGTTTTTT. As protein: CASTYGTTNTGELFF.

The table lists this clonotype with a few counts. The chain carries TRBV20-1 and TRBJ1-4; TRBD1 matches at 10 bases. The CDR3 has 16 residues. CDR1 and CDR2 (germline): DFQATT, SNEGSKA (reference sequence). The J segment lost 3 bases and the V segment lost 0 bases, leaving 4 bases of the junction unmatched. The CDR3 loop reads CSARDRDRGPNEKLFF. The CDR3 DNA is TGCAGTGCTAGAGATCGCGACAGGGGGCCTAATGAAAAACTGTTTTTT.